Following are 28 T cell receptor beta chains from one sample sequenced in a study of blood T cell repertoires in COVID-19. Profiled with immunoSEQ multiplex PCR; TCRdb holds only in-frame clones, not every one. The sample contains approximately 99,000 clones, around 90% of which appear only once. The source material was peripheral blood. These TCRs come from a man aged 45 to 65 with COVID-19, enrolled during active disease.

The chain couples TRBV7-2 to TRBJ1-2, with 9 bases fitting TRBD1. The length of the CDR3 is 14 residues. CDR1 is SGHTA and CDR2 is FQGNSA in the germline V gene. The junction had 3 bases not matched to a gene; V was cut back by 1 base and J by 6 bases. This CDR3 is CASSLGDRAHGYTF. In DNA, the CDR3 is TGTGCCAGCAGCTTAGGGGACAGGGCCCATGGCTACACCTTC.

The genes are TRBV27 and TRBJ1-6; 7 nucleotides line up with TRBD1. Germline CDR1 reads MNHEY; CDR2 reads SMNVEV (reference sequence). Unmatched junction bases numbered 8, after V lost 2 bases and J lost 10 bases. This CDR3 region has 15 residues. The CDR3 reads CASSLEEGARSPLHF. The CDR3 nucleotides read TGTGCCAGCAGTTTAGAGGAGGGGGCACGGTCACCCCTCCACTTT.

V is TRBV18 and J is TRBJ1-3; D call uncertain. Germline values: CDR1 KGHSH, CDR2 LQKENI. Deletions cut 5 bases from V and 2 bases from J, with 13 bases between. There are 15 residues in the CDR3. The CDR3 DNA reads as TGTGCCAGCTCAGCGGGTTCCAGGACTGGAAACACCATATATTTT. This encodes CASSAGSRTGNTIYF.

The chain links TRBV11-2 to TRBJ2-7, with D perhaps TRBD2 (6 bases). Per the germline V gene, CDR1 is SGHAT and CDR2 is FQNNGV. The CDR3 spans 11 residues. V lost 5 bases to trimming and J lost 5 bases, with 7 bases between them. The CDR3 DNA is TGTGCCAGCAGCCGCGGGGACGAGCAGTACTTC. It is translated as CASSRGDEQYF. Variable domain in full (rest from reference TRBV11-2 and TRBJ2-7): EAGVAQSPRYKIIEKRQSVAFWCNPISGHATLYWYQQILGQGPKLLIQFQNNGVVDDSQLPKDRFSAERLKGVDSTLKIQPAKLEDSAVYLCASSRGDEQYFGPGTRLTVT.

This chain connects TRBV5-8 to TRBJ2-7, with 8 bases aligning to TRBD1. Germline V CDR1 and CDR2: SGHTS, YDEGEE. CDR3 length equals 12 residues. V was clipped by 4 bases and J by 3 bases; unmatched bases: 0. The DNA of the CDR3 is TGTGCCAGCAGCGACAGGGGCTACGAGCAGTACTTC. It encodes CASSDRGYEQYF.

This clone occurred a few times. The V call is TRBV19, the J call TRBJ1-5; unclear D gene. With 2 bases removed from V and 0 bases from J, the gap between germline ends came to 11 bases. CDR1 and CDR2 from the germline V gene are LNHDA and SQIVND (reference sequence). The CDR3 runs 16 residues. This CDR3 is CASSIWRGSSNQPQHF. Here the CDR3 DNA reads TGTGCCAGTAGTATATGGAGAGGAAGTAGCAATCAGCCCCAGCATTTT.

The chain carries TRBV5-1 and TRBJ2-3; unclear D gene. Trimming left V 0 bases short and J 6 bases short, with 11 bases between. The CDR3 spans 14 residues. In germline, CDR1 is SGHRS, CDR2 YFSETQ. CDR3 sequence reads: CASSLGAPVDTQYF. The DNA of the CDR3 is TGCGCCAGCAGCTTGGGAGCTCCCGTGGATACGCAGTATTTT. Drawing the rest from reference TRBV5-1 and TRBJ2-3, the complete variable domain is KAGVTQTPRYLIKTRGQQVTLSCSPISGHRSVSWYQQTPGQGLQFLFEYFSETQRNKGNFPGRFSGRQFSNSRSEMNVSTLELGDSALYLCASSLGAPVDTQYFGPGTRLTVL.

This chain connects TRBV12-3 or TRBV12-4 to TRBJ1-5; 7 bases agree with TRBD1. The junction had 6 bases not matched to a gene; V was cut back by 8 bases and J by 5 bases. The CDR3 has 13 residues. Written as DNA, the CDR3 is TGTGCCAGCGGGACAGACAATTATCAGCCCCAGCATTTT. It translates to CASGTDNYQPQHF.

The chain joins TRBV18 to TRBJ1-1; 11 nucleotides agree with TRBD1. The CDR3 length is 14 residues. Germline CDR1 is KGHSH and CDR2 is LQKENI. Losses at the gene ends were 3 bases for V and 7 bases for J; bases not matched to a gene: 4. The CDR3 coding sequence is TGTGCCAGCTCACCGGGACAGGGGGAAGGTGAAGCTTTCTTT. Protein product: CASSPGQGEGEAFF.

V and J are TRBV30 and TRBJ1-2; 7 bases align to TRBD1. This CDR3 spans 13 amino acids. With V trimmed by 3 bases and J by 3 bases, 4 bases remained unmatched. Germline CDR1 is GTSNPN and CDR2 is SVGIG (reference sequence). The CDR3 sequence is CAWSPTGHYGYTF. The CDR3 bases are TGTGCCTGGAGCCCGACAGGGCACTATGGCTACACCTTC.

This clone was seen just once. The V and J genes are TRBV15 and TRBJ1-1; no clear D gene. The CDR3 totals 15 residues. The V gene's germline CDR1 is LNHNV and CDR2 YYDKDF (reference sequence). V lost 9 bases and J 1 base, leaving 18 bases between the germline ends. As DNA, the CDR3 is TGTGCCACAAGTTTAGCCGTGGTCCCGAACACTGAAGCTTTCTTT. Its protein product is CATSLAVVPNTEAFF.

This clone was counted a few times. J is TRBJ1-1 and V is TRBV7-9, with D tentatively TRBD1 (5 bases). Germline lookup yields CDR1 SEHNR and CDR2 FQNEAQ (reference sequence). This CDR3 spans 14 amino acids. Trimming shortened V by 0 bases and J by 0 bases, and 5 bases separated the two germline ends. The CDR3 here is CASSLAGLNTEAFF. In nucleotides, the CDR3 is TGTGCCAGCAGCTTAGCGGGGCTGAACACTGAAGCTTTCTTT.

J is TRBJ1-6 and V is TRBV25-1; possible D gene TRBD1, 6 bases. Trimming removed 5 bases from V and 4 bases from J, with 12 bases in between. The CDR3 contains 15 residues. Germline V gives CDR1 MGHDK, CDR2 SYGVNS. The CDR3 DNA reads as TGTGCCAGCAGTACGAGGGGGTTTTATAATTCACCCCTCCACTTT. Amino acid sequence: CASSTRGFYNSPLHF.

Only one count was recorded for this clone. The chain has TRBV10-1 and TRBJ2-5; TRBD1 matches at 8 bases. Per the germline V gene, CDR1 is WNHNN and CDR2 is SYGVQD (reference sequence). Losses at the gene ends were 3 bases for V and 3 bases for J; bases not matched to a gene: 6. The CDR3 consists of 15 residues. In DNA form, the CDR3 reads TGCGCCAGCAGTGATACCCGGACAGGGAAAGAGACCCAGTACTTC. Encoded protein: CASSDTRTGKETQYF.

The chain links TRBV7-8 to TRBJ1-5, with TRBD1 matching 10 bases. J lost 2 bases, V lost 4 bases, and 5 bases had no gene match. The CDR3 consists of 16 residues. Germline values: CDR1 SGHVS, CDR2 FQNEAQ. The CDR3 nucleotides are TGTGCCAGCAGCTCGATGACAGGGGGCGGCAATCAGCCCCAGCATTTT. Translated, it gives CASSSMTGGGNQPQHF.

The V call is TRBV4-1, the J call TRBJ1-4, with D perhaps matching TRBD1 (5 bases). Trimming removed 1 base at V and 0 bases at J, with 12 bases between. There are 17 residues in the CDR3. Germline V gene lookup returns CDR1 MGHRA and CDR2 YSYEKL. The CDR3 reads CASSQVGLYPTNEKLFF. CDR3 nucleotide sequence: TGCGCCAGCAGCCAAGTGGGGCTTTATCCAACTAATGAAAAACTGTTTTTT.

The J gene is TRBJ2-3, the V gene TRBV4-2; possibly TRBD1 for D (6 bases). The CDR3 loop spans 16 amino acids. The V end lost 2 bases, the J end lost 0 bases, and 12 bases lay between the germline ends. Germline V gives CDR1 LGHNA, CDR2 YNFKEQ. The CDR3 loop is CASSQRGTTSTDTQYF. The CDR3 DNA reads TGTGCCAGCAGCCAAAGGGGGACAACAAGCACAGATACGCAGTATTTT.

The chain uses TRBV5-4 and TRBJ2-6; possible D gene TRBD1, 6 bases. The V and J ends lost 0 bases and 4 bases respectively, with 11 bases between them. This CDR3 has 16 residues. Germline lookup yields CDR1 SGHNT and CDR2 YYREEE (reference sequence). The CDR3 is CASSLGTGYGANVLTF. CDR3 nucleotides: TGTGCCAGCAGCTTGGGAACAGGGTACGGGGCCAACGTCCTGACTTTC.

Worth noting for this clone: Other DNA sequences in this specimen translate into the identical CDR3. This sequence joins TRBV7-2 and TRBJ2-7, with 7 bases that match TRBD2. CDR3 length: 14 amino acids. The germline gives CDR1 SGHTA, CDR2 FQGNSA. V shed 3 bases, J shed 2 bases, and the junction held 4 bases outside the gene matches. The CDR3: CASSFSGTTYEQYF. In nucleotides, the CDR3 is TGTGCCAGCAGCTTCAGCGGGACCACCTACGAGCAGTACTTC.

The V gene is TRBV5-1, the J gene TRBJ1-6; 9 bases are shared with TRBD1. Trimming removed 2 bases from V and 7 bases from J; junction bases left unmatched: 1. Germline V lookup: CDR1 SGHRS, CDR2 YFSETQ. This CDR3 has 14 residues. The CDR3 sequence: CASSLGQGNSPLHF. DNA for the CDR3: TGCGCCAGCAGCTTAGGACAGGGGAATTCACCCCTCCACTTT. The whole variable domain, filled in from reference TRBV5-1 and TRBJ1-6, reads KAGVTQTPRYLIKTRGQQVTLSCSPISGHRSVSWYQQTPGQGLQFLFEYFSETQRNKGNFPGRFSGRQFSNSRSEMNVSTLELGDSALYLCASSLGQGNSPLHFGNGTRLTVT.

The CDR3 loop reads CASSRTGGLSGANVLTF. Here the CDR3 DNA reads TGCGCCAGCAGCAGGACAGGGGGCCTCTCTGGGGCCAACGTCCTGACTTTC. The rearrangement uses TRBV5-1 and TRBJ2-6; 11 bases are shared with TRBD1. The CDR3 runs to 17 residues. J gave up 0 bases and V 4 bases, and 3 bases lay outside the gene matches. The germline CDR1 and CDR2 sequences are SGHRS and YFSETQ.

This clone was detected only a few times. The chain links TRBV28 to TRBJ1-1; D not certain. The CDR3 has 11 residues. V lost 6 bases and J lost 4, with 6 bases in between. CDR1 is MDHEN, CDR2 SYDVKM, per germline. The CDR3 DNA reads TGTGCCAGCAGATTACTCACTGAAGCTTTCTTT. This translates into CASRLLTEAFF.

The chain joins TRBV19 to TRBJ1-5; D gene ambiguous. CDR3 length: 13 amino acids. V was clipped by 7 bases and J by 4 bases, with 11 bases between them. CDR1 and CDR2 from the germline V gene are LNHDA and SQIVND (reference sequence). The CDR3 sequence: CASTNVGNQPQHF. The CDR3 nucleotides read TGTGCCAGTACCAATGTCGGGAATCAGCCCCAGCATTTT.

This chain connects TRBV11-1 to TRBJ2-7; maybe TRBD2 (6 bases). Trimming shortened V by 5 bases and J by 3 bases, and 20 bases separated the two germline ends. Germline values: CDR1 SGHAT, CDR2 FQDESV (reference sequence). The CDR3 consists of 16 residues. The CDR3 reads CASSGFRTNDHYEQYF. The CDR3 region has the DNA TGTGCCAGCAGCGGTTTTCGGACTAACGATCACTACGAGCAGTACTTC.

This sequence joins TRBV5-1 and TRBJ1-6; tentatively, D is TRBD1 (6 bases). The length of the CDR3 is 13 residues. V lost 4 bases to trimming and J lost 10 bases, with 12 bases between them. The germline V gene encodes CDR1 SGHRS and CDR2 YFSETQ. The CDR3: CASSTDSRSPLHF. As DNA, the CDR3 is TGCGCCAGCAGCACGGACAGTAGGTCACCCCTCCACTTT.

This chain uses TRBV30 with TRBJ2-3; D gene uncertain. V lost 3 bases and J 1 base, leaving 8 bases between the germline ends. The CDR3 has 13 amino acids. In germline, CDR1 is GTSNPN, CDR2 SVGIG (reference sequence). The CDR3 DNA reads TGTGCCTGGAGCTATGGAGGCACAGATACGCAGTATTTT. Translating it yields CAWSYGGTDTQYF. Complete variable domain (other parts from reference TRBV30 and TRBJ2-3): SQTIHQWPATLVQPVGSPLSLECTVEGTSNPNLYWYRQAAGRGLQLLFYSVGIGQISSEVPQNLSASRPQDRQFILSSKKLLLSDSGFYLCAWSYGGTDTQYFGPGTRLTVL.

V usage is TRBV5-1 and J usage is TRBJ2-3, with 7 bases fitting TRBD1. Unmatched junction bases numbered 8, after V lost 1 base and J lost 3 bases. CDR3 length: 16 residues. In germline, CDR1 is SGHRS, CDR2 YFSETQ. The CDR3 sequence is CASSLRGQGVTDTQYF. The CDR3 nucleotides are TGCGCCAGCAGCTTGAGAGGCCAGGGGGTGACAGATACGCAGTATTTT.

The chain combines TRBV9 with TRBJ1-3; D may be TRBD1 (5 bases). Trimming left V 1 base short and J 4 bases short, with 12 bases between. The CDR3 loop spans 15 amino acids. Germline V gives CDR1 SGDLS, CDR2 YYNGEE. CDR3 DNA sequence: TGTGCCAGCAGCGTACAGGGATCGACCGGAAACACCATATATTTT. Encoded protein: CASSVQGSTGNTIYF. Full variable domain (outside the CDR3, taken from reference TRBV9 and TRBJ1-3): DSGVTQTPKHLITATGQRVTLRCSPRSGDLSVYWYQQSLDQGLQFLIQYYNGEERAKGNILERFSAQQFPDLHSELNLSSLELGDSALYFCASSVQGSTGNTIYFGEGSWLTVV.